The 4 T cell receptor beta chains below were found in one sample sequenced in a study of a mutant IDH1 vaccine in newly diagnosed glioma. As to time point: week 5, during vaccination. Doses comprised 300 ug of mutant IDH1 20-mer peptide each, plus topical imiquimod. Antigens of these TCRs are unknown. TCRdb's copy holds only in-frame clones and misses some; the assay was immunoSEQ multiplex PCR. Among around 50,000 clones listed, about nine tenths were seen once. Sequencing used PBMCs, obtained from a glioma patient whose treatment included an IDH1 peptide vaccine. The origin of the receptors is a woman in her 40s with glioma.

This clone has just a few counts. The rearrangement joins TRBV9 to TRBJ1-2; 7 bases fit TRBD1. The germline V gene encodes CDR1 SGDLS and CDR2 YYNGEE. Trimming cost V 4 bases and J 8 bases; bases outside gene matches: 5. This CDR3 has 12 amino acids. CDR3 coding DNA: TGTGCCAGCAGCCTACAGGGGAGGGGCTACACCTTC. Amino acids: CASSLQGRGYTF. The variable domain in full, with the rest retrieved from reference TRBV9 and TRBJ1-2, is DSGVTQTPKHLITATGQRVTLRCSPRSGDLSVYWYQQSLDQGLQFLIQYYNGEERAKGNILERFSAQQFPDLHSELNLSSLELGDSALYFCASSLQGRGYTFGSGTRLTVV.

The chain employs TRBV5-1 and TRBJ2-2, with TRBD2 identical over 8 bases. V shed 2 bases and J 6 bases; nucleotides not matched to a gene: 3. The germline V gene encodes CDR1 SGHRS and CDR2 YFSETQ. The CDR3 spans 14 residues. Written as DNA, the CDR3 is TGCGCCAGCAGCTTTAGCGGGATTGCCGGGGAGCTGTTTTTT. Translated, it gives CASSFSGIAGELFF.

The rearrangement links TRBV18 to TRBJ1-3; D unclear. CDR1 and CDR2 (germline): KGHSH, LQKENI. V was clipped by 3 bases and J by 9 bases, with 15 bases between them. The CDR3 sequence is 14 residues long. The CDR3 loop is CASSPPDFWSTIYF. CDR3 DNA: TGTGCCAGCTCACCCCCGGACTTTTGGAGCACCATATATTTT.

This clone was seen only once. The rearrangement uses TRBV5-1 and TRBJ2-5, with D maybe TRBD2 (6 bases). The V gene's germline CDR1 is SGHRS and CDR2 YFSETQ. This CDR3 has 16 amino acids. V lost 1 base, J lost 1 base, and 14 bases lay in between. CDR3 nucleotide sequence: TGCGCCAGCAGCTTGCGGGGTAGCGGAGTCCAAGAGACCCAGTACTTC. This translates into CASSLRGSGVQETQYF.